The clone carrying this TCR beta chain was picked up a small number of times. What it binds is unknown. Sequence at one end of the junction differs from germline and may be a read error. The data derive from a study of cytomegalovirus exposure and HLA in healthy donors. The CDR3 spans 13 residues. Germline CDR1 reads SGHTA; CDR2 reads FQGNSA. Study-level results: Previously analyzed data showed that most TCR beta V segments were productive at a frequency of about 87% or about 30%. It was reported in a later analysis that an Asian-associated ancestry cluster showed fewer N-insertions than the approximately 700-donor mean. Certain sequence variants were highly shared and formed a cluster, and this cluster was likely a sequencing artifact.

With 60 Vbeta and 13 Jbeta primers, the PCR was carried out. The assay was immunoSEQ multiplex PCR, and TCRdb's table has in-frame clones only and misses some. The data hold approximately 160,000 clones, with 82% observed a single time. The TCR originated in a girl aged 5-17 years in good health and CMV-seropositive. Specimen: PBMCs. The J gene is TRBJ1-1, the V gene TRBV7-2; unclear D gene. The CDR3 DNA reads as TGTGCCAGCAGCTTAGCGCGTAGCTCTGACTCGGTCTTT. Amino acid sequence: CASSLARSSDSVF. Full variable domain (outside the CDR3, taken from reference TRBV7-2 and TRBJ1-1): GAGVSQSPSNKVTEKGKDVELRCDPISGHTALYWYRQSLGQGLEFLIYFQGNSAPDKSGLPSDRFSAERTGGSVSTLTIQRTQQEDSAVYLCASSLARSSDSVFGQGTRLTVV.